This TCR beta chain was identified during a study of cytomegalovirus exposure and HLA in healthy donors. General study points: Available immune exposure information covered CMV serostatus only. Most TCR sequences were rare, but some public TCRs occurred in many donors. In a later analysis, DRB1 alleles had the most associated TCRs; HLA-C alleles the fewest. Later work showed greater clonal expansion in HLA-associated TCR beta chains than in equally common others.

About this clone itself: Its antigen is as yet unknown.

The PCR made use of 60 Vbeta and 13 Jbeta primers. Profiled with immunoSEQ multiplex PCR; TCRdb holds only in-frame clones, not every one. The table has about 110,000 clones, over 70% seen once. V was shortened by 6 bases and J by 2 bases, with 11 bases between the two germline ends. The V gene's germline CDR1 is MNHEY and CDR2 SVGAGI. CDR3 size: 13 residues. The chain uses TRBV6-5 and TRBJ2-7; D possibly corresponds to TRBD2 (6 bases). Sequencing was carried out using PBMCs. The clonotype was recovered from a boy between 10 and 17 years old in good health and CMV-seronegative. The CDR3 spells CASRRGPTYEQYF. The CDR3 DNA is TGTGCCAGCAGGCGGGGACCTACCTACGAGCAGTACTTC.